Listed below are T cell receptor beta chains from one sample, sequenced in a study of neoadjuvant anti-PD-1 for oral cavity cancer. TCRdb's copy holds only in-frame clones and misses some; the assay was immunoSEQ multiplex PCR. The sample lists about 13,000 clones, about 70% occurring once. The sequences come from PBMCs, collected before nivolumab (anti-PD-1) treatment. The receptors were gathered from a person between 35 and 79 years old with oral cavity squamous cell carcinoma. Each CDR3 is given with its conserved first and last residue.

j_call,v_call,cdr3_aa
TRBJ1-1,TRBV7-9,CASSQAQWTEAFF
TRBJ2-5,TRBV5-1,CASSIGIGTSGSGGTQYF
TRBJ2-1,TRBV5-1,CASSRGGREQFF
TRBJ1-1,TRBV6-6,CASGAGEWDTEAFF
TRBJ2-7,TRBV6-6,CASSYEGGPIYEQYF
TRBJ2-7,TRBV2,CASSETGQYYEQYF
TRBJ1-5,TRBV5-1,CASSLAPGQDSNQPQHF
TRBJ1-1,TRBV6-1,CASSSGTLNTEAFF
TRBJ1-5,TRBV30,CAWSVMGRGGYSNQPQHF
TRBJ1-1,TRBV7-8,CASSSSVLNTEAFF
TRBJ2-7,TRBV15,CATSRDIHEQYF
TRBJ2-1,TRBV28,CASSPGQAPYNEQFF
TRBJ1-2,TRBV6-5,CASRKGTLYGYTF
TRBJ2-2,TRBV5-6,CASSWTGGELFF
TRBJ1-5,TRBV28,CASRNSRPYQPQHF
TRBJ2-1,TRBV15,CATSRSGTSGGEQFF
TRBJ2-2,TRBV4-2,CASSQDAGGTGELFF
TRBJ2-7,TRBV6-5,CASSYSGAGAYYEQYF
TRBJ1-2,TRBV30,CAWSVMDISGYTF
TRBJ1-1,TRBV2,CASSVYERTEAFF
TRBJ2-1,TRBV5-6,CASSVSGTSGINNEQFF
TRBJ2-2,TRBV10-3,CAIGTTGGGELFF
TRBJ1-1,TRBV2,CASSARQGREKAFF
TRBJ2-7,TRBV5-4,CASSLKGSLGEQYF
TRBJ2-1,TRBV4-1,CASSHPLGGGGPYNEQFF
TRBJ2-5,TRBV5-1,CASSKDSQQETQYF